Listed here is a single TCR beta chain. V lost 3 bases and J lost 6; bases outside the gene matches: 1. CDR3 length: 12 residues. The germline V gene encodes CDR1 KGHSH and CDR2 LQKENI. Both 60 Vbeta primers and 13 Jbeta primers went into the PCR. Data came from immunoSEQ multiplex PCR; TCRdb stores just in-frame clones and leaves some out. The ten most abundant clones cover under 3% of a sample with roughly 50,000 clones. The data belong to a study of cytomegalovirus exposure and HLA in healthy donors. The chain combines TRBV18 with TRBJ1-1; 7 positions agree with TRBD1. The sequence came from a female donor in good health and CMV-seronegative. Input material: PBMCs. DNA for the CDR3: TGTGCCAGCTCACCGCAGGGGGCTGAAGCTTTCTTT. Protein: CASSPQGAEAFF. Combining the CDR3 with reference TRBV18 and TRBJ1-1 gives the whole variable domain NAGVMQNPRHLVRRRGQEARLRCSPMKGHSHVYWYRQLPEEGLKFMVYLQKENIIDESGMPKERFSAEFPKEGPSILRIQQVVRGDSAAYFCASSPQGAEAFFGQGTRLTVV.